One T cell receptor (beta chain) is described in this entry. Antigen: not known. This entry is derived from a study of OX40 agonist ivuxolimab in advanced cancers. Here immunoSEQ multiplex PCR was the method, and the copy in TCRdb shows in-frame clones only, minus some. The sample lists more than 55,000 clones, 80% to 95% occurring once. General study results and limits: In the 0.1 to 3.0 mg/kg range, CD4+ and CD8+ blood T cells had expanded clonally by week 6.

The source of this sequence is an adult with an advanced solid tumor such as melanoma, head and neck, liver or kidney cancer. The sample consisted of CD4+ or CD8+ T cells sorted from blood, taken in a trial of the OX40 agonist ivuxolimab.

This CDR3 reads CASRGGGPIISYEQYF. In DNA form, the CDR3 reads TGTGCCAGCAGGGGAGGGGGGCCAATCATATCCTACGAGCAGTACTTC. This chain connects TRBV2 to TRBJ2-7; D perhaps matches TRBD2 (7 bases). This CDR3 is 16 amino acids long. Germline V gene lookup returns CDR1 SNHLY and CDR2 FYNNEI. V was trimmed by 6 bases and J by 1 base, leaving 19 bases between them.